These 28 T cell receptor beta chains were all obtained from the same sample, sequenced in a study of blood T cells in healthy people across ages. Combining a sample-barcoded 5' primer with a J-beta primer mix, a second PCR ran for roughly 6 to 12 cycles. TCRdb recomputed calls from the 5' RACE reads with MiXCR, one row per CDR3 protein. The table shows just over 800,000 distinct CDR3 sequences, with about 59% occurring only once. Sequencing was carried out using blood. The source of these receptors is a man aged 25-40 years in good health.

The V and J genes are TRBV13 and TRBJ1-1; D is uncertain. CDR3 length equals 13 residues. The germline V gene encodes CDR1 PRHDT and CDR2 FYEKMQ (reference sequence). Trimming left V 6 bases short and J 0 bases short, with 8 bases between. For the CDR3, the DNA is TGTGCCAGCAGTTTTCAGCTGAACACTGAAGCTTTCTTT. This encodes CASSFQLNTEAFF.

The rearrangement links TRBV29-1 to TRBJ1-4; the match to TRBD1 covers 7 bases. This CDR3 contains 12 residues. From germline, CDR1 is SQVTM and CDR2 ANQGSEA. V was clipped by 6 bases and J by 7 bases; unmatched bases: 5. CDR3 coding DNA: TGCAGCGTCCAACAGGGGCCTGAAAAACTGTTTTTT. This translates into CSVQQGPEKLFF.

A remark on this clonotype: Its ends do not fully match the called genes, so a read error is possible. The rearrangement links TRBV15 to TRBJ2-3, with 13 bases identical to TRBD2. Germline-derived CDR1 and CDR2 are LNHNV and YYDKDF (reference sequence). The CDR3 length is 17 residues. The chain's CDR3 is CATSRERTSGGRDTQYF. CDR3 DNA sequence: TGTGCCACCAGCCGAGAGCGGACTAGCGGGGGTAGAGATACGCAGTATTTT.

The rearrangement links TRBV20-1 to TRBJ1-1; D perhaps matches TRBD1 (6 bases). The V gene lost 4 bases and the J gene lost 4 bases, with 16 bases spanning the gap. The CDR3 is 14 amino acids. Germline CDR1 and CDR2: DFQATT and SNEGSKA (reference sequence). DNA of the CDR3: TGCAGTGCTACTGTGGGGGGGGGCGGCACTGAAGCTTTCTTT. Protein product: CSATVGGGGTEAFF.

This chain connects TRBV18 to TRBJ2-1; TRBD2 is a possible D gene (5 bases). Germline CDR1 reads KGHSH; CDR2 reads LQKENI. V shed 1 base and J shed 6 bases, with 16 bases lying between them. The CDR3 sequence is 16 residues long. The CDR3, as DNA: TGTGCCAGCTCACCACTTACTAGTCCCTTCACCAATGAGCAGTTCTTC. Translation gives CASSPLTSPFTNEQFF.

The V call is TRBV12-3 or TRBV12-4, the J call TRBJ2-5, with D possibly being TRBD2 (7 bases). The CDR3 has 13 amino acids. Trimming took off 8 bases at V and 11 bases at J, with 21 bases between the two ends. CDR3 region: CASGDGGGYKQYF. For the CDR3, the DNA is TGTGCCAGCGGCGATGGGGGGGGCTACAAGCAGTACTTC.

The V gene is TRBV6-1, the J gene TRBJ2-1, with D possibly TRBD2 on 6 matching bases. Near its end, the DNA agrees better with TRBJ2-7, so the J call may be wrong. Germline CDR1 reads MNHNS; CDR2 reads SASEGT. The CDR3 spans 15 residues. This CDR3 is CASSDLGLIYYEQYF. Here the CDR3 DNA reads TGTGCCAGCAGTGATTTGGGACTCATATACTACGAGCAGTACTTC.

The chain employs TRBV27 and TRBJ2-3; 9 bases are shared with TRBD2. Germline-derived CDR1 and CDR2 are MNHEY and SMNVEV (reference sequence). The V and J ends lost 3 bases and 6 bases, in that order; junction bases with no gene match: 7. The CDR3 covers 15 residues. The CDR3 coding sequence is TGTGCCAGCAGTTTTTCTGGCGGGGGGGCCGATACGCAGTATTTT. This sequence encodes CASSFSGGGADTQYF.

In its sample, this clonotype was seen a few times. The chain recombines TRBV10-3 with TRBJ1-1, with 10 bases aligning to TRBD1. The junction had 5 bases not matched to a gene; V was cut back by 3 bases and J by 4 bases. From germline, CDR1 is ENHRY and CDR2 SYGVKD. This CDR3 contains 15 residues. The CDR3 reads CAISDSDRGGTEAFF. CDR3 sequence (DNA): TGTGCCATCAGTGACTCGGACAGGGGGGGCACTGAAGCTTTCTTT.

About this clonotype itself: A junction boundary mismatches the germline segment, possibly from a read error. The V call is TRBV9, the J call TRBJ2-5, with 7 nucleotides matching TRBD1. The CDR3 contains 16 residues. Germline V gives CDR1 SGDLS, CDR2 YYNGEE. The CDR3 spells CAGSVGGNRGQETQYF. DNA for the CDR3: TGTGCCGGCAGCGTAGGGGGTAACAGGGGCCAAGAGACCCAGTACTTC.

V and J are TRBV20-1 and TRBJ2-5; D is unresolved. CDR1 and CDR2 from the germline V gene are DFQATT and SNEGSKA (reference sequence). The V gene lost 6 bases and the J gene lost 1 base, with 6 bases spanning the gap. This CDR3 comprises 11 residues. The CDR3 sequence is CSAGIQETQYF. CDR3 sequence (DNA): TGCAGTGCAGGAATCCAAGAGACCCAGTACTTC.

This clonotype was found many times. The chain joins TRBV7-2 to TRBJ2-5; tentatively, D is TRBD1 or TRBD2 (6 bases each). CDR3 length: 15 residues. The germline V gene has CDR1 SGHTA and CDR2 FQGNSA. Trimming cost V 1 base and J 2 bases, with 11 bases left between them. The CDR3 DNA follows: TGTGCCAGCAGCTTAGGTCGGAGGGGGCAAGAGACCCAGTACTTC. It translates to CASSLGRRGQETQYF.

The chain recombines TRBV28 with TRBJ1-5, with D possibly matching TRBD1 (5 bases). The length of the CDR3 is 16 residues. The V and J ends lost 4 bases and 0 bases respectively, with 13 bases between them. The germline CDR1 and CDR2 sequences are MDHEN and SYDVKM. The CDR3 sequence is CASSSTDFYSNQPQHF. CDR3 in DNA: TGTGCCAGCAGTTCGACAGATTTTTATAGCAATCAGCCCCAGCATTTT.

With respect to this clonotype: It is unclear where the CDR3 begins or ends on the DNA, so no DNA is shown, and the CDR3 is as TCRdb lists it. The rearrangement uses TRBV12-3 or TRBV12-4 and TRBJ2-2; the table names TRBD1, a call not compared with the DNA. The CDR3 is 21 residues long, ends included. CDR3 sequence reads: CASRRQEYSYEQYFGAGELFF.

V and J are TRBV7-7 and TRBJ2-7; no firm D call. Near its end, the DNA agrees better with TRBJ2-5, so the J call may be wrong. The length of the CDR3 is 11 residues. Germline V gene data show CDR1 as SSHAT and CDR2 as FNYEAQ (reference sequence). The chain's CDR3 is CAINKVETQYF. The CDR3 coding sequence is TGTGCCATCAATAAGGTGGAGACCCAGTACTTC.

The genes are TRBV29-1 and TRBJ1-1; D is unresolved. The V end was cut by 3 bases, the J end by 0 bases, with 14 bases between. This CDR3 is 15 amino acids long. Germline CDR1 SQVTM, CDR2 ANQGSEA. CDR3 nucleotides: TGCAGCGTTGATGACCCAGACCTACTGAACACTGAAGCTTTCTTT. Protein: CSVDDPDLLNTEAFF.

The chain employs TRBV4-3 and TRBJ2-1; 12 bases map to TRBD1. The CDR3 is made up of 14 amino acids. V dropped 4 bases and J dropped 12; count of bases not matched to a gene: 7. The germline V gene has CDR1 LGHNA and CDR2 YSLEER. In DNA form, the CDR3 reads TGCGCCAGCAGCCTGGGACAGGGGGCCGATGGGCAGTTCTTC. As protein: CASSLGQGADGQFF.

This clonotype has only a few counts. The gene calls are TRBV12-3 or TRBV12-4 and TRBJ2-1, with 9 bases that match TRBD2. The junction had 15 bases not matched to a gene; V was cut back by 5 bases and J by 7 bases. The CDR3 consists of 17 residues. CDR3 region: CASSLPSGEAFGNEQFF. Here the CDR3 DNA reads TGTGCCAGCAGTCTCCCTAGCGGGGAGGCATTTGGTAATGAGCAGTTCTTC.

The CDR3 DNA reads as TGCAGTGCTAGAGGCGGGGGGACCCAGTACTTC. Its protein is CSARGGGTQYF. J is TRBJ2-7 and V is TRBV20-1, with TRBD2 identical over 7 bases. The J call is doubtful: the DNA matches TRBJ2-5 better. Germline V gene data show CDR1 as DFQATT and CDR2 as SNEGSKA (reference sequence). This CDR3 spans 11 amino acids.

The V gene is TRBV28, the J gene TRBJ2-1; D is unresolved. In germline, CDR1 is MDHEN, CDR2 SYDVKM. CDR3 size: 16 residues. Trimming left V 5 bases short and J 5 bases short, with 19 bases between. This CDR3 is CASSLWKRELDNEQFF. The CDR3 DNA sequence: TGTGCCAGCAGTCTCTGGAAAAGGGAACTGGACAATGAGCAGTTCTTC.

This clonotype was counted between two and nine times. J is TRBJ2-5 and V is TRBV20-1; 7 bases match TRBD1. CDR3 length equals 14 residues. Unmatched junction bases numbered 9, after V lost 5 bases and J lost 3 bases. CDR1 DFQATT and CDR2 SNEGSKA come from the germline V gene (reference sequence). DNA for the CDR3: TGCAGTGCTCCGATCCCTACAGGGGAAGAGACCCAGTACTTC. It translates to CSAPIPTGEETQYF.

The V call is TRBV20-1, the J call TRBJ2-1; weak D call: TRBD2 (6 bases). CDR1 is DFQATT and CDR2 is SNEGSKA in the germline V gene (reference sequence). Trimming left V 6 bases short and J 6 bases short, with 9 bases between. This CDR3 has 11 amino acids. CDR3 coding DNA: TGCAGTGCGGAGGGAATCAATGAGCAGTTCTTC. Protein product: CSAEGINEQFF.

The chain combines TRBV9 with TRBJ1-1, with D possibly TRBD1 on 5 matching bases. The germline V and J ends were trimmed by 0 bases and 4 bases, with 13 bases remaining between them. The CDR3 sequence is 15 residues long. Germline V gene lookup returns CDR1 SGDLS and CDR2 YYNGEE. The CDR3 reads CASSVELGGGTEAFF. CDR3 coding DNA: TGTGCCAGCAGCGTAGAACTCGGGGGAGGCACTGAAGCTTTCTTT.

This chain links TRBV20-1 with TRBJ1-2, with 9 bases lining up with TRBD1. V gave up 5 bases and J gave up 6 bases; unmatched junction bases: 7. In germline, CDR1 is DFQATT, CDR2 SNEGSKA (reference sequence). This CDR3 comprises 13 residues. The CDR3 loop reads CSAAGTGRDGYTF. DNA of the CDR3: TGCAGTGCTGCCGGGACAGGGAGGGATGGCTACACCTTC.

The chain employs TRBV10-3 and TRBJ2-3; possible D gene TRBD1, 6 bases. V shed 3 bases and J shed 6 bases, with 16 bases lying between them. The CDR3 has 15 residues. Per the germline V gene, CDR1 is ENHRY and CDR2 is SYGVKD. CDR3 nucleotide sequence: TGTGCCATCAGTGACCAAGGACAGTCCGTGGATACGCAGTATTTT. Its protein product is CAISDQGQSVDTQYF.

The chain couples TRBV6-4 to TRBJ1-2; 10 bases are a match to TRBD1. The CDR3 covers 14 residues. The V and J ends lost 6 bases and 3 bases, in that order; junction bases with no gene match: 4. The germline V gene has CDR1 MRHNA and CDR2 SNTAGT. CDR3 loop: CASSQTGGDYGYTF. The CDR3, as DNA: TGTGCCAGCAGCCAGACAGGGGGCGACTATGGCTACACCTTC.

The chain is built from TRBV4-3 and TRBJ2-3; TRBD1 aligns across 7 bases. This CDR3 comprises 17 residues. With V trimmed by 2 bases and J by 2 bases, 10 bases remained unmatched. Germline loops: CDR1 LGHNA, CDR2 YSLEER. The CDR3 bases are TGCGCCAGCAGCCAATACCCAGGGGACAGTCACACAGATACGCAGTATTTT. It specifies CASSQYPGDSHTDTQYF.

J is TRBJ2-5 and V is TRBV5-1; TRBD1 aligns across 9 bases. The J call may be faulty, since TRBJ2-7 better matches the DNA end. CDR1 and CDR2 from the germline V gene are SGHRS and YFSETQ. The CDR3 has 16 residues. The CDR3 sequence is CASSLSPSGQGYEQYF. The DNA of the CDR3 is TGCGCCAGCAGCTTATCTCCATCGGGACAGGGTTACGAGCAGTACTTC.